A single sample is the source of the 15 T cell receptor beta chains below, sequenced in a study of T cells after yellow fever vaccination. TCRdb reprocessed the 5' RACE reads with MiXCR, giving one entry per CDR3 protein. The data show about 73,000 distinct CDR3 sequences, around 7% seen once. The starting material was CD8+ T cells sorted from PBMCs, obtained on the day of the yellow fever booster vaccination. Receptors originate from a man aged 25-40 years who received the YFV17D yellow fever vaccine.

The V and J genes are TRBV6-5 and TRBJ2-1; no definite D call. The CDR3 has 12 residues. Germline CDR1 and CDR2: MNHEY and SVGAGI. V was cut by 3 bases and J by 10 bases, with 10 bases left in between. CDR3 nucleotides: TGTGCCAGCAGTTATTCGACGGGCGAGCAGTTCTTC. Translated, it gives CASSYSTGEQFF.

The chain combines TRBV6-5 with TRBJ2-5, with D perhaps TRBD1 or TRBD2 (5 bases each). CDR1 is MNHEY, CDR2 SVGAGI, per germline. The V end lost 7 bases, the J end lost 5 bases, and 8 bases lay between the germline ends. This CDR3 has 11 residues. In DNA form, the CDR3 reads TGTGCCAGCAATGGGGGTGAGACCCAGTACTTC. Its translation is CASNGGETQYF.

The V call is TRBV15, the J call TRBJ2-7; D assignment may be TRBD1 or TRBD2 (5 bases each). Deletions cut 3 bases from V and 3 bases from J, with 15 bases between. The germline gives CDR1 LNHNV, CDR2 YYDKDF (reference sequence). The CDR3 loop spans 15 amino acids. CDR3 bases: TGTGCCACCAGCAGTTCCGGGACCGCGGACTACGAGCAGTACTTC. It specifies CATSSSGTADYEQYF.

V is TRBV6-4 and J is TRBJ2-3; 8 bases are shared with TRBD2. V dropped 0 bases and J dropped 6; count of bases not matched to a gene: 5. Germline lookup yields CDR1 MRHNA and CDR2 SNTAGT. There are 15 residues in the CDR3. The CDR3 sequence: CASSDSGRAADTQYF. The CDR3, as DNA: TGTGCCAGCAGTGACTCCGGGAGGGCCGCCGATACGCAGTATTTT.

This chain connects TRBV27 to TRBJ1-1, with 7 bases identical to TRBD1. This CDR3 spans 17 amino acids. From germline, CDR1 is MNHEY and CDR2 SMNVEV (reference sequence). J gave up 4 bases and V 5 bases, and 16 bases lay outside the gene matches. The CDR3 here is CASSPIGPEGAATEAFF. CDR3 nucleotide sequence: TGTGCCAGCAGTCCAATTGGCCCCGAGGGGGCGGCCACTGAAGCTTTCTTT.

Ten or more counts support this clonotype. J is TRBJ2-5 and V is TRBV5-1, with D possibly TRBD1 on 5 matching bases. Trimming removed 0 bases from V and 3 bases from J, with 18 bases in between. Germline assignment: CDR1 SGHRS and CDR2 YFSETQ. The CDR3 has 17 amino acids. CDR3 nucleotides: TGCGCCAGCAGCTTGGAGTGGGGCGGCGGAATGGAAGAGACCCAGTACTTC. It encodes CASSLEWGGGMEETQYF.

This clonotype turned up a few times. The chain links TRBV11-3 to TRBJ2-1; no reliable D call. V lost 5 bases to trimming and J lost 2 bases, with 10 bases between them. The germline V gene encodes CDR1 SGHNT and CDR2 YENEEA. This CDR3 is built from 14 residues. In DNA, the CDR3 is TGTGCCAGCAGCCCCCCGTCGGCCTACAATGAGCAGTTCTTC. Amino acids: CASSPPSAYNEQFF.

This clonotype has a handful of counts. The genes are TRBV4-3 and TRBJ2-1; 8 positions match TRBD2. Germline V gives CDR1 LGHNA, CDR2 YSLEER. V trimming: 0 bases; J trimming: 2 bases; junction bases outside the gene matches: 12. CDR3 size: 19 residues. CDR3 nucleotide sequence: TGCGCCAGCAGCCAAGATTTGGGGGCGGGAGGTAGGACCTACAATGAGCAGTTCTTC. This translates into CASSQDLGAGGRTYNEQFF.

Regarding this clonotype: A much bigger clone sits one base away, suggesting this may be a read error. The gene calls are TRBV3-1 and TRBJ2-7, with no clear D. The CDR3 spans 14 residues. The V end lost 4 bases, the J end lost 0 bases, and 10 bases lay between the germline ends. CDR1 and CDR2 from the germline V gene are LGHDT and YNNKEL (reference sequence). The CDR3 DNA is TGTGCCAGCAGCCGCGGAGCAGGCTCCTACGAGCAGTACTTC. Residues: CASSRGAGSYEQYF.

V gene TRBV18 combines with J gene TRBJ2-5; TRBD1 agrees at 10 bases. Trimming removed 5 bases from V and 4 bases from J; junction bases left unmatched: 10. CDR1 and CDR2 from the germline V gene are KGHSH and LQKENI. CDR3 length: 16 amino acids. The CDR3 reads CASSDPDRGFGETQYF. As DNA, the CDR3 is TGTGCCAGCTCAGATCCGGACAGGGGGTTTGGAGAGACCCAGTACTTC.

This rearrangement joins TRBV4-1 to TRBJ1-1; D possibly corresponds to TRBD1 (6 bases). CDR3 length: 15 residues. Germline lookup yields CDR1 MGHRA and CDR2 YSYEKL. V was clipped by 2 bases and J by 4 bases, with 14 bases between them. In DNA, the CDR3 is TGCGCCAGCAGCCAATCCAGGGGATCGGGCACTGAAGCTTTCTTT. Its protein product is CASSQSRGSGTEAFF.

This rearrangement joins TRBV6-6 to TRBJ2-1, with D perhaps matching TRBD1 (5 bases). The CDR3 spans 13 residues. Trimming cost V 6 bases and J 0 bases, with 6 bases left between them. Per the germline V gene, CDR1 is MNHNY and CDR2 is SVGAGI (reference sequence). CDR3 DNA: TGTGCCAGCAGGGACACCTCCTACAATGAGCAGTTCTTC. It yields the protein CASRDTSYNEQFF.

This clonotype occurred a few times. The CDR3 here is CASSSSSSGVSDTQYF. In DNA form, the CDR3 reads TGCGCCAGCAGCTCCTCCTCATCGGGAGTTTCAGATACGCAGTATTTT. The genes are TRBV5-1 and TRBJ2-3; D perhaps matches TRBD2 (6 bases). CDR3 length: 16 residues. Per germline, CDR1 SGHRS and CDR2 YFSETQ. The V and J ends lost 3 bases and 4 bases respectively, with 18 bases between them.

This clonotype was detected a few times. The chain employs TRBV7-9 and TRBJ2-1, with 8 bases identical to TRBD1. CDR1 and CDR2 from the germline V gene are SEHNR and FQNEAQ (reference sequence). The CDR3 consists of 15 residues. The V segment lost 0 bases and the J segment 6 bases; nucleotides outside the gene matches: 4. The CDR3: CASSLAYGQGNEQFF. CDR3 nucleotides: TGTGCCAGCAGCTTAGCTTACGGACAGGGCAATGAGCAGTTCTTC.

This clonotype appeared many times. The CDR3 region is CASSIDRGTQYF. The CDR3, as DNA: TGTGCCAGCAGTATAGACAGGGGTACGCAGTATTTT. J is TRBJ2-3 and V is TRBV27; TRBD1 matches at 8 bases. The V and J ends lost 5 bases and 8 bases, in that order; junction bases with no gene match: 3. CDR3 length equals 12 residues. Germline V gene data show CDR1 as MNHEY and CDR2 as SMNVEV (reference sequence).